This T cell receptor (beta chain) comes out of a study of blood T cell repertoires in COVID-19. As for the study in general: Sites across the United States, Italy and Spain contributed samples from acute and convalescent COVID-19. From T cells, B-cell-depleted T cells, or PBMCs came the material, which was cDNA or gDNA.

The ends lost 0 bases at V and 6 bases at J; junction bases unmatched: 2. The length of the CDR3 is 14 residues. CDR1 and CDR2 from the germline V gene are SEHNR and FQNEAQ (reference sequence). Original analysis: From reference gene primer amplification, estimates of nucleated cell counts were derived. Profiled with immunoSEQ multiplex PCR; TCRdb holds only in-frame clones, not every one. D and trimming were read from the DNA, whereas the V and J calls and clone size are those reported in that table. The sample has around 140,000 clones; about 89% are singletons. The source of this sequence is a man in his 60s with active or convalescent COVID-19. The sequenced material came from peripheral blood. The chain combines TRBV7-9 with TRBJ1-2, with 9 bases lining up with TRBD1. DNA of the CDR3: TGTGCCAGCAGCTTAGCCGGGACAGGGCATGGCTACACCTTC. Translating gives CASSLAGTGHGYTF.